This section outlines one TCR beta chain sequence together with its context. The antigen this receptor binds is unknown. No much larger clonotype is one base removed from it; base qualities were not supplied. The CDR3 regions of human TCRbeta chains were subjected to immunosequencing. In the authors' own workflow: Repertoire TCRs were matched against a reference library of SARS-CoV-2-specific TCRs generated with the MIRA antigen-specificity platform. Breadth meant the fraction of unique TCRs that were SARS-CoV-2-associated, whereas depth meant the fraction of total T cells that were SARS-CoV-2-associated. Each spike-specific TCR was assigned to its reactive spike region and to a CD4 or CD8 class using the MIRA data. Log10-transformed breadth and depth values were compared by one-way ANOVA with Sidak's multiple comparisons tests. Not all clones reach the TCRdb copy of this immuneACCESS table, which keeps in-frame sequences only. Checked studies attribute under half of the gap to unresolved V genes and leave the rest unexplained. D and trimming come from the DNA, and the V and J calls and clone size come from that table. The sample table shows around 26,000 clones, and 88% are seen once. The ten biggest clones cover less than 3.5% of the sample.

This record belongs to a study of T cell responses to AZD1222 COVID-19 vaccine (dated by TCRdb to the early 2020s). Regarding the complete study: A total of 230 to 250 trial participants underwent TCR sequencing, of whom about 200 received two doses of AZD1222 and around 26 received two doses of the MenACWY control vaccine. Enrollment into the trials was organized by age into subgroups of 18-55, 56-69 and 70-plus years, and those subgroups contained approximately 150, 30 and 60 TCR-sequenced participants, respectively.

Study-wide conclusions, independent of this receptor: Participants were mostly white British and included more females than males, and it was suggested by the authors that clonal diversity may have been underestimated. Because no day 14 peak-response samples were available, repertoires were characterized only after the peak T cell response. After two AZD1222 doses, both the breadth and the depth of spike-specific TCRs were significantly higher than at day 0 and than in MenACWY recipients. Conclusions about previously exposed vaccinees were limited because only six AZD1222 recipients were SARS-CoV-2 seropositive at baseline. The 56-69-year group was small, and its depth increase did not reach significance, likely because of low power. Epitopes outside the regions mutated in the B.1.351 and B.1.1.7 variants were reportedly recognized by nearly half of the unique spike-specific TCRs. The vaccine-associated CD4 TCRs covered the entire spike protein, and the dominant responses fell in regions 160-218 and 743-854.

The germline V gene gives CDR1 as ENHRY and CDR2 as SYGVKD. The CDR3 runs 14 residues from the cysteine to the phenylalanine. The entry retains the CDR3 DNA only, 42 bases that are in frame from base 1. The germline V end is reduced by 7 bases and the J end by 3 bases; junction bases left unmatched: 7. The label giving this sample's time point can be read as: about 28 days (+/-7) after the second vaccine dose. AZD1222 recipients with second doses at about 4 weeks or about 12 weeks were pooled, because spike-specific TCR depth and breadth did not differ between schedules. Samples from vaccinated people were obtained from the UK trials COV001 and COV002, which included a single-blind randomized controlled phase 2/3 trial of AZD1222 (ChAdOx1 nCoV-19) in healthy adults. Trial participant PBMC samples were collected at day 0 and day 28 after the second dose for TCRbeta chain sequencing.

The receptor comes from an adult who received the AZD1222 COVID-19 vaccine. The sample was peripheral blood, taken 28 days after the second AZD1222 dose. The receptor chain draws on TRBV10-3 and TRBJ1-1; TRBD1 agrees with 8 junctional bases. The bases read TGTGCCATCAAAAAGACAGGGGCGGACACTGAAGCTTTCTTT. It codes for CAIKKTGADTEAFF.